This T cell receptor beta chain emerged from a study of relationships among human T cell subsets (dated by TCRdb to 2010 to 2012). Context from the whole study: Sequencing was performed on eight distinct blood T cell populations: pan T, CD8 cytotoxic, regulatory, Th1, Th2, naive plus transitional, activated and memory cells.

Libraries came from multiplex PCR. The sequencer listed for this sample is 454 GS FLX. TCR alpha and beta CDR3 regions were amplified from mRNA by semiquantitative ARM-PCR. ARM-PCR used tagged nested gene-specific primers, after which communal superprimers carried out exponential amplification. Nested primers were removed by exonuclease before the second amplification round on first-round PCR products. The amplicons were sequenced on the 454 platform, which can rapidly sequence millions of DNA fragments without cloning bias. A read mappable to both V and J germline segments was defined as an effective read. As for how the authors treated the data: IRmap was used to assign reads to germline V, D and J segments, and IRmap relies on pyromap, a Smith-Waterman modification adapted to 454 sequencing errors. D-beta assignments were filtered with cutoffs set at the 99th percentile of alignment scores obtained from simulated random sequences. The amino acids between the conserved V-segment Y[YFLI]C motif and the J-segment [FW]GXGT motif were defined as CDR3. Repertoire diversity was estimated with a compound Poisson process model previously applied to large-scale EST data. A cross-contamination detection procedure was applied to argue against sample contamination as the source of shared CDR3s. TCRdb reran the public reads through fastp at Q25 and MiXCR, keeping productive beta chains. Merged by CDR3 protein, the rows form single entries marked with the most common genes and DNA. These V and J calls derive from TCRdb rather than the authors' analysis. The sample table contains 3,500 to 5,000 distinct CDR3 sequences; only one count was recorded for just over 50% of them. Clones ranked in the top ten supply 2.8% of the sample.

Once CD4+CD56+ NKT cells had been removed, anti-CD294 beads were used to select Th2 cells as CD4+CD25-CD294+ cells. Miltenyi superparamagnetic beads coated with subset-specific monoclonal antibodies were used to isolate the T cell subsets. Every T cell population came from peripheral blood. Whole blood was subjected to Ficoll separation to obtain mononuclear cells, from which monocytes were subsequently depleted using anti-CD14 microbeads. The isolated cell populations were resuspended in RNAprotect reagent immediately. Study-wide findings and limitations: The bead-based sorting was unable to rule out the presence of a CD4+CD8+ double-positive population. Substantial CDR3 sharing among Th1, Th2 and regulatory T cells was interpreted as suggesting stochastic cell fate choices. Over 60% of CD8+ cytotoxic sequences were found to belong to clones with over 100 reads, whereas few such clones were observed in the regulatory and Th2 subsets. V, D and J usage, CDR3 length and N-nucleotide additions showed no statistically significant differences among the seven subsets.

Spanning cysteine to phenylalanine, the CDR3 consists of 12 amino acids. Only CDR3 DNA is held: 36 bases, read in frame from base 1. The germline V gene (reference sequence) yields SGHNT for CDR1 and YYREEE for CDR2. Remarks on this clonotype: Its specific antigen is unknown. Relative to the germline gene, one junction end is altered; a read error may explain this.

What was sequenced was CD4+ Th2 cells sorted from blood. What the cell subset or site label conveys for this sample: CD4+CD25-CD294+ T helper 2 cells. This clonotype was obtained from a man aged 40-49 years in good health. The chain couples TRBV5-4 to TRBJ2-1; TRBD1 matches 8 bases in the middle. The CDR3 protein sequence reads: CASSQTGDEQFF. The DNA sequence is as follows: TGCGCCAGCAGCCAGACAGGGGATGAGCAGTTCTTC.